This TCR beta chain was recovered during a study of T-cell reconstitution after alpha-beta-depleted transplantation in children. Notes on the study in general: For some patients, TCRbeta diversity was high at day 60 because of recipient T cells and thymic progenitors that survived. Several hundred graft clones that had expanded were reportedly the source of alpha-beta T cells about two months after transplant. Among T cells one year after transplant, newly produced cells accounted for most counts and diversity.

Per the germline V gene, CDR1 is SGHTA and CDR2 is FQGNSA. Trimming removed 1 base from V and 3 bases from J; junction bases left unmatched: 3. CDR3 length: 14 residues. Unique molecular identifiers were used to barcode this TCRbeta library. Each CDR3 protein gets one entry after TCRdb re-called the PCR reads with MiXCR. The top ten hold 28% of the sample, which has approximately 240,000 distinct CDR3 sequences, under 13% seen once. In this sample, this clonotype turned up many times. Its antigen is as yet unknown. The chain employs TRBV7-2 and TRBJ2-7; 7 bases are shared with TRBD1. The sequence was obtained from a child less than two years old with acute myeloid leukemia, due to receive a stem cell transplant. The sample here was PBMCs, taken before TCRalphabeta/CD19-depleted stem cell transplant. CDR3 sequence (DNA): TGTGCCAGCAGCTTAGTACAGGGGAACTACGAGCAGTACTTC. Translating gives CASSLVQGNYEQYF.